This is a list of T cell receptor beta chains from one sample in a study of vaccination effects on CD4 cells after COVID-19. The antigens of these receptors remain unknown. The assay was immunoSEQ multiplex PCR, and TCRdb's table has in-frame clones only and misses some. This table has approximately 54,000 clones, 75% to 90% appearing once. Sequencing used CD4+ T cells from PBMCs cultured with HCoV-229E spike peptides, obtained before COVID-19 vaccination. All receptors come from a human donor who received a COVID-19 vaccine. Each CDR3 is given with its conserved first and last residue. The D gene is left open where the match is weak. Size is omitted from some rows. Given values are once, few, many or a class for expanded clones.

>TRBV18|NA|NA|TRBJ2-1
TGTGCCAGCTCACCATTGAGGCCCAGCTCCTACAATGAGCAGTTCTTC
CASSPLRPSSYNEQFF
>TRBV7-9|NA|few|TRBJ1-6
TGTGCCAGCAGCTTCGAAGGACCCCTCCACTTT
CASSFEGPLHF
>TRBV27|NA|NA|TRBJ1-2
TGTGCCAGCAGACGGGTTTCGGGGGCGCATGGCTACACCTTC
CASRRVSGAHGYTF
>TRBV6-6|NA|few|TRBJ2-2
TGTGCCAGCAGTCCACGGAACACCGGGGAGCTGTTTTTT
CASSPRNTGELFF
>TRBV5-1|NA|NA|TRBJ1-1
TGCGCCAGCAGCTTGGCCGGTGAAGCTTTCTTT
CASSLAGEAFF
>TRBV9|TRBD1|few|TRBJ1-5
TGTGCCAGCAGCGGTACGCCCGAAAAGGACAGGGGAATCTTGGGCAATCAGCCCCAGCATTTT
CASSGTPEKDRGILGNQPQHF
>TRBV12-3/TRBV12-4|NA|NA|TRBJ2-1
TGTGCCAGCAGCCAAACAAATGAGCAGTTCTTC
CASSQTNEQFF
>TRBV18|TRBD1|NA|TRBJ1-2
TGTGCCAGCTCACCTTGGCAGGGGGACCCCGTTTACACCTTC
CASSPWQGDPVYTF
>TRBV7-9|NA|NA|TRBJ2-1
TGTGCCAGCAGCCTTGGGGGTCTTTATCAGTTCTTC
CASSLGGLYQFF
>TRBV3-1/TRBV3-2|NA|once|TRBJ2-5
TGTGCCAGCAGCCAAGACATGAAAAGGTCCCAGTACTTC
CASSQDMKRSQYF
>TRBV19|NA|NA|TRBJ1-3
TGTGCCAGTAGTGTCCCGGGATCCTCTGGAAACACCATATATTTT
CASSVPGSSGNTIYF
>TRBV5-1|NA|NA|TRBJ2-6
TGCGCCAGCAGCTTGGCCAATGGGGGGGCCAACGTCCTGACTTTC
CASSLANGGANVLTF
>TRBV7-9|NA|NA|TRBJ2-5
TGTGCCAGCAGACTGAACGCCCCCCAAGAGACCCAGTACTTC
CASRLNAPQETQYF
>TRBV7-2|NA|once|TRBJ1-5
TGTGCCAGCAGCCACGGGACAACGAATCAGCCCCAGCATTTT
CASSHGTTNQPQHF
>TRBV5-4|NA|NA|TRBJ2-6
TGTGCCAGCAACCCCCCTGGGGCCAACGTCCTGACTTTC
CASNPPGANVLTF
>TRBV7-2|NA|few|TRBJ1-1
TGTGCCAGCAGCTTAGTGGGCAGCCTTGAAGCTTTCTTT
CASSLVGSLEAFF
>TRBV5-1|TRBD1|NA|TRBJ1-4
TGCGCCAGCAGCTGGGGACAGGGAGCGGAAAAACTGTTTTTT
CASSWGQGAEKLFF
>TRBV29-1|NA|NA|TRBJ1-1
TGCAGCGTTGAAGATCGCGATGCGGCTTTCTTT
CSVEDRDAAFF
>TRBV5-1|NA|NA|TRBJ2-5
TGCGCCAGCAGCTTGGAACAGGGAATGGGGACCCAGTACTTC
CASSLEQGMGTQYF
>TRBV24-1|NA|NA|TRBJ2-3
TGTGCCACCAGTGACCCACGCCAACTGGGGATCATTCCAGATACGCAGTATTTT
CATSDPRQLGIIPDTQYF
>TRBV2|NA|NA|TRBJ1-6
TGTGCCAGCAGGGACCAGAGCTCCTATAATTCACCCCTCCACTTT
CASRDQSSYNSPLHF
>TRBV4-1|NA|NA|TRBJ2-5
TGCGCCAGCAGCCAAGGGCCCACAGGGAGCGGGGAGACCCAGTACTTC
CASSQGPTGSGETQYF
>TRBV18|NA|NA|TRBJ1-2
TGTGCCAGCTCACCATCGGCAGACTTCAACTATGGCTACACCTTC
CASSPSADFNYGYTF
>TRBV12-3/TRBV12-4|NA|NA|TRBJ1-2
TGTGCCAGCAGTTCTAGGCACGGGGGGGGCTACACCTTC
CASSSRHGGGYTF
>TRBV28|NA|few|TRBJ1-6
TGTGCCTTGGGGCCGGGATCCTATAATTCACCCCTCCACTTT
CALGPGSYNSPLHF
>TRBV30|NA|NA|TRBJ2-2
TGTGCCTGGACCCGGACTCTGGGAACGAACACCGGGGAGCTGTTTTTT
CAWTRTLGTNTGELFF
>TRBV2|NA|few|TRBJ2-2
TGTGCCAGCAGTGCGGCAGGGACGAACACCGGGGAGCTGTTTTTT
CASSAAGTNTGELFF
>TRBV6-5|NA|few|TRBJ1-5
TGTGCCAGCCAGAATGGGGGCAATCAGCCCCAGCATTTT
CASQNGGNQPQHF
>TRBV5-5|NA|NA|TRBJ2-5
TGTGCCAGCAGCTTGGGCCCGAACCAAGAGACCCAGTACTTC
CASSLGPNQETQYF
>TRBV29-1|NA|medium-sized|TRBJ2-2
TGCAGCGTTGTAGATGACAGAATCCCCACCGGGGAGCTGTTTTTT
CSVVDDRIPTGELFF
>TRBV5-4|NA|NA|TRBJ2-6
TGTGCCAGCAGCTTGGTAGGGTCTGGGGCCAACGTCCTGACTTTC
CASSLVGSGANVLTF